This note documents a single TCR beta chain sequence. The antigen remains unidentified. Mismatch with germline at one junction end may stem from a read error. The data stem from a study of CD8+ T cells in alopecia areata. As for the study in general: Patients received oral tofacitinib, 5 to 10 mg twice daily, for moderate-to-severe alopecia areata. Affected scalp percentage set treated patients' severity scores.

RNA was extracted and reverse transcribed into cDNA as the sequencing template. Using immunoSEQ multiplex PCR, the repertoire was profiled, and TCRdb retains in-frame clones only, with some absent. The sample holds about 210,000 clones, more than 60% seen once. The treatment: oral pan-JAK inhibitor, 5-10 mg twice daily. Study results and limitations: Amid tofacitinib therapy, many expanded lesional clones stayed present in scalp and blood. Both scalp clonality and the expanded CD8+ clones among the top 100 showed a significant decrease with tofacitinib.

Germline-derived CDR1 and CDR2 are SNHLY and FYNNEI. The CDR3 extends over 14 amino acids. The source is a human donor with alopecia areata. V is TRBV2 and J is TRBJ1-2; 8 bases agree with TRBD1. Here the sequenced sample was CD4+ T cells sorted from blood, taken at week 44, from a patient treated with tofacitinib. This chain's CDR3 is CASSYRGNPRGYTF. The CDR3, as DNA: TGTGCCAGCAGTTACAGGGGGAACCCTAGGGGCTACACCTTT. Full variable domain (outside the CDR3, taken from reference TRBV2 and TRBJ1-2): EPEVTQTPSHQVTQMGQEVILRCVPISNHLYFYWYRQILGQKVEFLVSFYNNEISEKSEIFDDQFSVERPDGSNFTLKIRSTKLEDSAMYFCASSYRGNPRGYTFGSGTRLTVV.